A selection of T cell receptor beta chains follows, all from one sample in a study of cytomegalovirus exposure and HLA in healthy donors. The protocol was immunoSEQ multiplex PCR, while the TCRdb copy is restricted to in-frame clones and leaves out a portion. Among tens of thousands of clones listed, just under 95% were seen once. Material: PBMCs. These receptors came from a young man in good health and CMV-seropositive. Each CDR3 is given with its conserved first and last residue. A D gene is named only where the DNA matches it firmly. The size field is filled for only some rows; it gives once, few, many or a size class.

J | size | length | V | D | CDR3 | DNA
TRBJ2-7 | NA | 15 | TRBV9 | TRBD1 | CASSPRQGAHYEQYF | TGTGCCAGCAGCCCCCGACAGGGGGCCCACTACGAGCAGTACTTC
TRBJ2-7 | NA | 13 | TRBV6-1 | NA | CASSTRGSYEQYF | TGTGCCAGCAGTACCAGGGGCTCCTACGAGCAGTACTTC
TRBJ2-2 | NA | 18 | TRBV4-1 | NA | CASSQRGKAAGPTGELFF | TGCGCCAGCAGCCAAAGGGGGAAGGCGGCAGGACCCACCGGGGAGCTGTTTTTT
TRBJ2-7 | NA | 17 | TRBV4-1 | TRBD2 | CASSQEWLAGAAYEQYF | TGCGCCAGCAGCCAAGAGTGGTTAGCGGGCGCCGCCTACGAGCAGTACTTC
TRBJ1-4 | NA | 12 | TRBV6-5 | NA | CASSSSGEKLFF | TGTGCCAGCAGTTCCTCCGGTGAAAAACTGTTTTTT
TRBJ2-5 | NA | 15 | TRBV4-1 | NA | CASSRHVEYPGTQYF | TGCGCCAGCAGCCGCCACGTAGAGTACCCAGGGACCCAGTACTTC
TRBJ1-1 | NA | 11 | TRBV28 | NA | CASSQATEAFF | TGTGCCAGCAGTCAAGCCACTGAAGCTTTCTTT
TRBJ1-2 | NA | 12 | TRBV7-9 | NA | CASRGRGYGYTF | TGTGCCAGCAGAGGGCGGGGCTATGGCTACACCTTC
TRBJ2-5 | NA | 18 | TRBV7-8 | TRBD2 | CASSLGGSASGSEETQYF | TGTGCCAGCAGCTTAGGTGGTAGTGCTAGCGGGAGCGAAGAGACCCAGTACTTC
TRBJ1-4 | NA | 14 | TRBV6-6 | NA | CASSTSGGSEKLFF | TGTGCCAGCAGCACTTCCGGGGGATCCGAAAAACTGTTTTTT
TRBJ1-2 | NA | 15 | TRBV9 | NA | CASSVGSSNFYGYTF | TGTGCCAGCAGCGTAGGTAGCAGTAATTTTTATGGCTACACCTTC
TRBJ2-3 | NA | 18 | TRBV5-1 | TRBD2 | CATSLVIRAGGNTDTQYF | TGCGCCACCAGCTTGGTGATTCGGGCGGGAGGAAACACAGATACGCAGTATTTT
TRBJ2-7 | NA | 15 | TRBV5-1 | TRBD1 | CASSWAGTGEDEQYF | TGCGCCAGCAGCTGGGCAGGGACAGGAGAAGACGAGCAGTACTTC
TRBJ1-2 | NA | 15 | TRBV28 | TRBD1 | CASSSADRDTYGYTF | TGTGCCAGCAGTTCAGCCGACAGGGACACCTATGGCTACACCTTC
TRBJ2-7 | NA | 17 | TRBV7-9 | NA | CASSLARQTGGFYEQYF | TGTGCCAGCAGCTTAGCTCGACAGACCGGCGGATTCTACGAGCAGTACTTC
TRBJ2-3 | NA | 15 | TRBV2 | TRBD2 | CASKLAVSSTDTQYF | TGTGCCAGCAAACTAGCGGTTTCTAGCACAGATACGCAGTATTTT
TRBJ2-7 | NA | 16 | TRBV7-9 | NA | CASSLMGAGLLNEQYF | TGTGCCAGCAGCTTAATGGGTGCGGGGCTATTGAATGAGCAGTACTTC
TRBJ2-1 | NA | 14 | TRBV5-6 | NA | CASSHRVVNNEQFF | TGTGCCAGCAGCCACAGGGTGGTGAACAATGAGCAGTTCTTC
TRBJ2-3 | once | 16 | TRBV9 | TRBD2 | CASSAPLAGGTDTQYF | TGTGCCAGCAGCGCCCCACTAGCGGGAGGAACAGATACGCAGTATTTT
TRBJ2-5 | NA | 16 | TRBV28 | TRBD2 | CASSLPGLAGGETQYF | TGTGCCAGCAGTTTACCCGGACTAGCGGGAGGCGAGACCCAGTACTTC
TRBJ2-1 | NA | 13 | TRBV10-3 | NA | CAISGDKYNEQFF | TGTGCCATCAGTGGGGACAAATACAATGAGCAGTTCTTC
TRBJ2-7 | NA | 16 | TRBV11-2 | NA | CASSPLGAPRSYEQYF | TGTGCCAGCAGCCCCCTAGGGGCCCCGCGTAGCTACGAGCAGTACTTC
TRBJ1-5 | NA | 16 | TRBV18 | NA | CASSLVEGYSNQPQHF | TGTGCCAGCTCATTGGTGGAGGGGTATAGCAATCAGCCCCAGCATTTT
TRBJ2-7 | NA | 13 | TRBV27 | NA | CASSLSSRNEQYF | TGTGCCAGCAGTTTATCATCCAGGAACGAGCAGTACTTC
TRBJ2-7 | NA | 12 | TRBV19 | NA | CASSTRGDEQYF | TGTGCCAGTAGTACCAGGGGAGACGAGCAGTACTTC
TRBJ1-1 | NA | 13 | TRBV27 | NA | CASSLDRNTEAFF | TGTGCCAGCAGTTTGGACAGGAACACTGAAGCTTTCTTT
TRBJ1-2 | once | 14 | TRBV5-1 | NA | CASSLERYVSGYTF | TGCGCCAGCAGCCTCGAGAGGTATGTCTCTGGCTACACCTTC
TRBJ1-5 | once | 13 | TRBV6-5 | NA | CASSPRGTQPQHF | TGTGCCAGCAGCCCCCGGGGGACTCAGCCCCAGCATTTT
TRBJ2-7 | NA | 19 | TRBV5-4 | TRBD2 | CASSLVGRGTSGSSYEQYF | TGTGCCAGCAGCTTGGTCGGTCGGGGGACTAGCGGGAGCTCCTACGAGCAGTACTTC
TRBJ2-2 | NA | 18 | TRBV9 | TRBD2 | CASSVPLAGGPNTGELFF | TGTGCCAGCAGCGTACCCCTAGCGGGAGGCCCAAACACCGGGGAGCTGTTTTTT
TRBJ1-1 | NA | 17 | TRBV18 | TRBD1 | CASSSRTGRTQDPEAFF | TGTGCCAGCTCGTCTAGGACAGGGCGGACGCAGGACCCTGAAGCTTTCTTT
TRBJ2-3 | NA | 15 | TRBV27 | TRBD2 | CASSLMPLAADTQYF | TGTGCCAGCAGCCTGATGCCCCTAGCGGCAGATACGCAGTATTTT
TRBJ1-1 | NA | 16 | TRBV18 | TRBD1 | CASSPPGTGVNTEAFF | TGTGCCAGCTCACCACCGGGGACAGGGGTGAACACTGAAGCTTTCTTT
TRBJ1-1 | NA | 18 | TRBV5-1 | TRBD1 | CASSLNGDRGRVNTEAFF | TGCGCCAGCAGCTTGAATGGTGACAGGGGGCGAGTGAACACTGAAGCTTTCTTT
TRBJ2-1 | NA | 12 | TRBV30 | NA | CAWTGSYNEQFF | TGTGCCTGGACAGGCTCCTACAATGAGCAGTTCTTC
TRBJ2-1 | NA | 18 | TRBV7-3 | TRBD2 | CASSPKPAGTSGINEQFF | TGTGCCAGCAGCCCAAAGCCGGCCGGGACTAGCGGGATCAATGAGCAGTTCTTC
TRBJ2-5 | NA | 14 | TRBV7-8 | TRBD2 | CASSFPSGGETQYF | TGTGCCAGCAGCTTCCCCAGCGGGGGAGAGACCCAGTACTTC
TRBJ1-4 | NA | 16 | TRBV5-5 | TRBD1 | CASSKAQDRGIEKLFF | TGTGCCAGCAGCAAAGCACAGGACAGGGGGATTGAAAAACTGTTTTTT
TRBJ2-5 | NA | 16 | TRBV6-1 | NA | CASSAYREAAQETQYF | TGTGCCAGCAGTGCTTATCGGGAAGCGGCACAAGAGACCCAGTACTTC
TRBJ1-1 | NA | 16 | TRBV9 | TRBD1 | CASSVSGQDMNTEAFF | TGTGCCAGCAGCGTATCCGGACAGGACATGAACACTGAAGCTTTCTTT